Sequencing of this TCR beta chain was carried out in a study of T cells in Graves' hyperthyroidism and ophthalmopathy. The TCR beta CDR3 regions underwent amplification using RNA transcripts as the source. When the TCR CDR3 underwent first-round RT-PCR, the HTBI primer set was used. TCRdb re-derived calls from the multiplex PCR reads in MiXCR, one entry per CDR3 protein. The sample lists hundreds of thousands of distinct CDR3 sequences; 14% were seen once. Graves' hyperthyroidism qualified as stable when ophthalmopathy did not progress within 18 months. Diagnoses rested on clinical symptoms, serum thyroxine and TRAb, thyroid ultrasound and orbital computed tomography. Germline lookup yields CDR1 SGDLS and CDR2 YYNGEE. The V segment lost 3 bases and the J segment 4 bases; nucleotides outside the gene matches: 14. The CDR3 sequence is 17 residues long.

The chain has TRBV9 and TRBJ2-5, with TRBD2 identical over 8 bases. The sequence was collected from a woman aged 30 to 39 with Graves' hyperthyroidism. The sample consisted of blood. As DNA, the CDR3 is TGTGCCAGCAGCGACAAAGCGGGAGTCGGGCTTTCAGAGACCCAGTACTTC. Protein sequence: CASSDKAGVGLSETQYF.